Below are 32 T cell receptor beta chains sequenced from a single sample in a study of blood T cells in healthy people across ages. Using a J-beta primer mix together with a sample-barcoded 5' primer, a second PCR was run for roughly 6 to 11 cycles. TCRdb called the 5' RACE reads again in MiXCR, with one record for every CDR3 protein. Seen here are about 1.1 million distinct CDR3 sequences, around two fifths observed once, and the top ten hold over 10%. Sequencing input: blood. The source of these receptors is a man between 18 and 35 years old in good health.

On this clonotype itself: A much larger clone differs by one base, so this may be a read error. The chain is built from TRBV12-3 or TRBV12-4 and TRBJ1-2, with a weak D call TRBD1 (5 bases). V lost 8 bases and J 3 bases, leaving 19 bases between the germline ends. The CDR3 consists of 15 residues. The CDR3 nucleotides are TGTGCCAGCGGAAAAGGTGTGGGACGGCACTATGGCTACACCTTC. This sequence encodes CASGKGVGRHYGYTF.

The chain couples TRBV12-3 or TRBV12-4 to TRBJ1-5, with D unclear. The length of the CDR3 is 15 residues. The germline V and J ends were trimmed by 0 bases and 6 bases, with 12 bases remaining between them. CDR3 protein: CASSLAAGLGQPQHF. As DNA, the CDR3 is TGTGCCAGCAGTTTAGCTGCCGGTTTGGGTCAGCCCCAGCATTTT.

This clonotype was counted a single time. The V and J genes are TRBV4-3 and TRBJ2-2, with 8 bases identical to TRBD2. Unmatched junction bases numbered 1, after V lost 1 base and J lost 3 bases. CDR3 length equals 15 residues. Germline V CDR1 and CDR2: LGHNA, YSLEER. CDR3 coding DNA: TGCGCCAGCAGCCAAGCTAGCGGGTACACCGGGGAGCTGTTTTTT. Translated: CASSQASGYTGELFF.

The chain couples TRBV29-1 to TRBJ2-1, with 15 bases lining up with TRBD2. This CDR3 spans 17 amino acids. V shed 0 bases, J shed 4 bases, and the junction held 4 bases outside the gene matches. Germline CDR1 SQVTM, CDR2 ANQGSEA. The CDR3 DNA is TGCAGCGTTGAAGACAGCGGACTAGCGGGGGGGTACAATGAGCAGTTCTTC. This gives the protein CSVEDSGLAGGYNEQFF.

This clonotype was recorded at least ten times. This chain connects TRBV4-1 to TRBJ2-1; 8 bases fit TRBD2. The germline V gene encodes CDR1 MGHRA and CDR2 YSYEKL. Trimming took 4 bases from V and 7 from J; bases not matched to a gene: 9. The CDR3 spans 15 residues. CDR3 sequence reads: CASSLPGLASNEQFF. Written as DNA, the CDR3 is TGCGCCAGCAGCCTTCCAGGACTAGCCTCAAATGAGCAGTTCTTC.

The V call is TRBV20-1, the J call TRBJ2-3; D may be TRBD1 (6 bases). This CDR3 region has 15 residues. Per germline, CDR1 DFQATT and CDR2 SNEGSKA (reference sequence). V was pared by 8 bases and J by 2 bases, with 20 bases between. CDR3 in amino acids: CSSSRDTLFTDTQYF. DNA of the CDR3: TGCAGTTCCTCCAGGGACACACTTTTCACAGATACGCAGTATTTT.

There are a few counts of this clonotype. The chain recombines TRBV4-3 with TRBJ2-3; either TRBD1 or TRBD2 may fit D (6 bases each). CDR1 LGHNA and CDR2 YSLEER come from the germline V gene. This CDR3 comprises 17 residues. The germline V and J ends were trimmed by 0 bases and 5 bases, with 18 bases remaining between them. The CDR3 nucleotides are TGCGCCAGCAGCCAAGATCGGGATCGGGGGCGCAGAGATACGCAGTATTTT. This translates into CASSQDRDRGRRDTQYF.

This clonotype was observed at least ten times. The chain combines TRBV28 with TRBJ2-4; D remains ambiguous. The CDR3 sequence is 18 residues long. The V and J ends lost 2 bases and 0 bases respectively, with 17 bases between them. CDR1 MDHEN and CDR2 SYDVKM come from the germline V gene. The CDR3 DNA follows: TGTGCCAGCAGTTTAGGTGTAATGTCATCCTTAGCCAAAAACATTCAGTACTTC. Its translation: CASSLGVMSSLAKNIQYF.

The CDR3, as DNA: TGTGCCAGCACTCACGGGACACGCACCTCCGAACTGTTTTTT. This gives the protein CASTHGTRTSELFF. The chain links TRBV12-3 or TRBV12-4 to TRBJ1-4; maybe TRBD1 (6 bases). Trimming cost V 7 bases and J 12 bases, with 21 bases left between them. This CDR3 is built from 14 residues.

This clonotype was detected only a few times. A much larger clone sits a single nucleotide away, making a read error possible. V usage is TRBV7-2 and J usage is TRBJ2-1; the D gene is possibly TRBD2 (5 bases). This CDR3 contains 13 residues. Germline assignment: CDR1 SGHTA and CDR2 FQGNSA. The V end was cut by 4 bases, the J end by 13 bases, with 17 bases between. The DNA of the CDR3 is TGTGCCAGCAGCTCCGATGAGGGAGAGACCCAGTTCTTC. Its translation: CASSSDEGETQFF.

The chain links TRBV21-1 to TRBJ1-5; the listed D gene, TRBD1, was not tested against the DNA. TRBV21-1 is noted as a pseudogene. This CDR3 spans 15 amino acids. CDR3 bases: TGTGCCAGCAGCAAAGATGGGGCACTTAATCAGCCCCAGCATTTT. It translates to CASSKDGALNQPQHF.

This clonotype was seen more than once but under ten times. A junction boundary mismatches the germline segment, possibly from a read error. The V gene is TRBV5-1, the J gene TRBJ2-1; D is uncertain. CDR3 length: 12 amino acids. Germline-derived CDR1 and CDR2 are SGHRS and YFSETQ. The DNA of the CDR3 is TGTGCCAGCAGCTTAGAGAGCAATGAGCAGTTCTTC. Translating gives CASSLESNEQFF.

Worth noting for this clonotype: A junction boundary mismatches the germline segment, possibly from a read error. CDR3 nucleotides: TGTGCCAGCAGCCTGGGGGTAGGCACTGAACCTTTCTTT. This codes for CASSLGVGTEPFF. The V call is TRBV7-9, the J call TRBJ1-1, with D perhaps TRBD1 (5 bases). This CDR3 has 13 amino acids. Germline V gene data show CDR1 as SEHNR and CDR2 as FQNEAQ (reference sequence).

The sample holds a few counts of this clonotype. This chain links TRBV12-3 or TRBV12-4 with TRBJ1-1, with D maybe TRBD1 (6 bases). The CDR3 has 15 residues. Between the trimmed V and J ends, which lost 4 bases and 1 base, there was a span of 13 bases. The CDR3 nucleotides read TGTGCCAGCAGTTCCCGGACAGCCTCGAACACTGAAGCTTTCTTT. It specifies CASSSRTASNTEAFF.

This clonotype was detected a few times. In DNA form, the CDR3 reads TGTGCCAGCGGGGAGGGGGGAGATACGCAGTATTTT. Translating gives CASGEGGDTQYF. The chain has TRBV6-6 and TRBJ2-3, with a tentative D call TRBD2 (7 bases). Looked up from germline, CDR1 is MNHNY and CDR2 is SVGAGI (reference sequence). This CDR3 spans 12 amino acids. V lost 8 bases to trimming and J lost 5 bases, with 11 bases between them.

This clonotype has more than one count but fewer than ten. The V and J genes are TRBV20-1 and TRBJ1-2; TRBD1 might be the D (5 bases). CDR1 and CDR2 (germline): DFQATT, SNEGSKA (reference sequence). The CDR3 loop spans 14 amino acids. The V gene lost 5 bases and the J gene lost 8 bases, with 21 bases spanning the gap. The CDR3 is CSAPHRTLLEGYTF. The CDR3, as DNA: TGCAGTGCTCCTCACAGGACCCTTCTTGAGGGCTACACCTTC.

There are a few counts of this clonotype. This rearrangement joins TRBV6-2 or TRBV6-3 to TRBJ2-1; 7 nucleotides line up with TRBD1. The CDR3 totals 16 residues. V lost 5 bases to trimming and J lost 9 bases; unmatched junction nucleotides: 16. CDR1 and CDR2 from the germline V gene are MNHEY and SVGEGT. CDR3 in amino acids: CASSPTRQGRYGEQFF. The CDR3 nucleotides read TGTGCCAGCAGTCCAACCCGACAGGGTAGGTACGGTGAGCAGTTCTTC.

V and J are TRBV6-2 or TRBV6-3 and TRBJ2-3; 7 nucleotides align to TRBD2. Trimming took 6 bases from V and 1 from J; bases not matched to a gene: 10. This CDR3 has 16 residues. Germline V lookup: CDR1 MNHEY, CDR2 SVGEGT. CDR3 sequence: CASRSEASGRTDTQYF. As DNA, the CDR3 is TGTGCCAGCAGATCGGAGGCTAGCGGACGCACAGATACGCAGTATTTT.

Concerning this clonotype: Compared with germline, one end of the junction differs, possibly owing to a read error. The rearrangement joins TRBV12-3 or TRBV12-4 to TRBJ1-2; unclear D gene. The CDR3 is 11 amino acids. For the CDR3, the DNA is TGTGCCTGCAGTTTAAGCTATGGCTACACCTTC. This encodes CACSLSYGYTF.

This clonotype was counted between two and nine times. The chain is built from TRBV4-1 and TRBJ1-5; maybe TRBD1 (6 bases). Germline CDR1 is MGHRA and CDR2 is YSYEKL. The CDR3 covers 16 residues. The V and J ends lost 6 bases and 2 bases respectively, with 17 bases between them. CDR3 sequence: CASRGSGDGGNQPQHF. The CDR3 coding sequence is TGCGCCAGCAGGGGATCAGGGGATGGGGGCAATCAGCCCCAGCATTTT.

About this clonotype: A clone one base away is much larger, so this may be a read error. The CDR3 is CAINKGHSYEQYF. The DNA for the CDR3 is TGTGCCATCAACAAGGGACATTCCTACGAGCAGTACTTC. This chain links TRBV10-3 with TRBJ2-7, with a possible D match to TRBD1 (6 bases). This CDR3 has 13 residues. V was clipped by 7 bases and J by 1 base, with 11 bases between them. Germline CDR1 reads ENHRY; CDR2 reads SYGVKD.

This clonotype was picked up a small number of times. V gene TRBV10-3 combines with J gene TRBJ2-7, with D possibly being TRBD2 (6 bases). V lost 6 bases to trimming and J lost 1 base, with 16 bases between them. The CDR3 is 15 residues long. The germline gives CDR1 ENHRY, CDR2 SYGVKD. The CDR3 loop reads CAIRNQGGRSYEQYF. CDR3 coding DNA: TGTGCCATCAGAAACCAGGGTGGGAGGTCCTACGAGCAGTACTTC.

V is TRBV9 and J is TRBJ2-7; D is perhaps TRBD1 or TRBD2 (5 bases each). CDR1 is SGDLS, CDR2 YYNGEE, per germline. Trimming stripped 1 base from V and 7 bases from J, with 15 bases between. This CDR3 is 14 amino acids long. DNA for the CDR3: TGTGCCAGCAGCGTACAGGGACGAGTGGATGAGCAGTACTTC. As protein: CASSVQGRVDEQYF.

This clonotype turned up a few times. The chain couples TRBV10-3 to TRBJ2-7; D could derive from TRBD1 or TRBD2 (5 bases each). Germline CDR1 reads ENHRY; CDR2 reads SYGVKD. Trimming removed 9 bases at V and 11 bases at J, with 17 bases between. The CDR3 runs to 11 residues. The CDR3 loop is CAMAAGAVKYF. The CDR3 region has the DNA TGTGCCATGGCGGCCGGGGCAGTGAAGTACTTC.

The CDR3 loop reads CASSLGSGGRAEAFF. In nucleotides, the CDR3 is TGTGCCAGCAGCTTAGGCTCAGGGGGGCGGGCTGAAGCTTTCTTT. This sequence joins TRBV7-2 and TRBJ1-1, with TRBD1 matching over 7 bases. Per the germline V gene, CDR1 is SGHTA and CDR2 is FQGNSA. Germline trimming cut 1 base from V and 6 bases from J; bases unmatched to any gene: 8. This CDR3 has 15 residues.

J is TRBJ1-2 and V is TRBV7-2; TRBD1 aligns across 7 bases. The CDR3 has 15 amino acids. In germline, CDR1 is SGHTA, CDR2 FQGNSA. V trimming: 5 bases; J trimming: 1 base; junction bases outside the gene matches: 7. In nucleotides, the CDR3 is TGTGCCAGCAGCCCCCGGACAGGCTATAACTATGGCTACACCTTC. Protein product: CASSPRTGYNYGYTF.

This clonotype has more than one count but fewer than ten. The V call is TRBV6-2 or TRBV6-3, the J call TRBJ2-5, with D unclear. Trimming took 1 base from V and 1 from J, leaving 7 bases between them. The CDR3 runs 14 residues. CDR1 is MNHEY and CDR2 is SVGEGT in the germline V gene. CDR3 DNA sequence: TGTGCCAGCAGTTACTACACAGTCCAAGAGACCCAGTACTTC. This gives the protein CASSYYTVQETQYF.

This chain uses TRBV29-1 with TRBJ1-2; no firm D call. This CDR3 spans 18 amino acids. V was shortened by 7 bases and J by 3 bases, with 30 bases between the two germline ends. In germline, CDR1 is SQVTM, CDR2 ANQGSEA. In DNA form, the CDR3 reads TGCAGCGCCGTCGTCGTGAGCACCGCCCGGGTCTCTGACTATGGCTACACCTTC. It is translated as CSAVVVSTARVSDYGYTF.

CDR3 residues: CASSLDWLWANVLTF. The CDR3, as DNA: TGCGCCAGCAGCTTGGACTGGCTCTGGGCCAACGTCCTGACTTTC. The chain employs TRBV5-1 and TRBJ2-6, with D unresolved. This CDR3 spans 15 amino acids. The ends were cut back, 0 bases at V and 5 bases at J, with 9 bases in the middle. The germline CDR1 and CDR2 sequences are SGHRS and YFSETQ. Full variable domain (missing parts from reference TRBV5-1 and TRBJ2-6): KAGVTQTPRYLIKTRGQQVTLSCSPISGHRSVSWYQQTPGQGLQFLFEYFSETQRNKGNFPGRFSGRQFSNSRSEMNVSTLELGDSALYLCASSLDWLWANVLTFGAGSRLTVL.

This clonotype has just a few counts. The rearrangement links TRBV20-1 to TRBJ1-2; 9 positions agree with TRBD1. The trim removed 1 base at V and 4 bases at J, leaving 7 bases unmatched. Germline CDR1 and CDR2: DFQATT and SNEGSKA (reference sequence). CDR3 size: 15 residues. CDR3 in amino acids: CSARAVDRGTYGYTF. The CDR3 region has the DNA TGCAGTGCTAGAGCCGTCGACAGGGGGACCTATGGCTACACCTTC.

This clonotype was recorded a few times. This chain uses TRBV28 with TRBJ2-5; TRBD2 might be the D (6 bases). This CDR3 contains 13 residues. Germline lookup yields CDR1 MDHEN and CDR2 SYDVKM. Trimming left V 6 bases short and J 1 base short, with 9 bases between. The CDR3 here is CASRWGGQETQYF. The CDR3 nucleotides read TGTGCCAGCAGGTGGGGAGGCCAAGAGACCCAGTACTTC.

This clonotype was found a few times. V is TRBV20-1 and J is TRBJ1-5, with 8 bases fitting TRBD1. The CDR3 loop spans 14 amino acids. The V segment lost 4 bases and the J segment 6 bases; nucleotides outside the gene matches: 8. The germline V gene encodes CDR1 DFQATT and CDR2 SNEGSKA (reference sequence). The CDR3 DNA reads TGCAGTGCTAATCTCAGGGGGCTGGGTCAGCCCCAGCATTTT. This gives the protein CSANLRGLGQPQHF.